This passage covers 30 T cell receptor beta chains from one sample sequenced in a study of OX40 agonist ivuxolimab in advanced cancers. Using immunoSEQ multiplex PCR, the repertoire was profiled, and TCRdb retains in-frame clones only, with some absent. The table includes some 65,000 clones, roughly 89% detected once. Here the sequenced sample was CD4+ or CD8+ T cells sorted from blood, taken in a trial of the OX40 agonist ivuxolimab. The receptors come from an adult with an advanced solid tumor such as melanoma, head and neck, liver or kidney cancer.

The chain recombines TRBV30 with TRBJ2-2; no firm D call. The CDR3 runs 13 residues. Trimming shortened V by 2 bases and J by 1 base, and 5 bases separated the two germline ends. Germline CDR1 and CDR2: GTSNPN and SVGIG (reference sequence). DNA of the CDR3: TGTGCCTGGAGTATACTGAACACCGGGGAGCTGTTTTTT. Translating it yields CAWSILNTGELFF.

The gene calls are TRBV7-8 and TRBJ2-7; TRBD1 or TRBD2 may be the D gene (5 bases each). The CDR3 is made up of 12 amino acids. The V and J ends lost 5 bases and 6 bases respectively, with 11 bases between them. Germline lookup yields CDR1 SGHVS and CDR2 FQNEAQ. CDR3 DNA: TGTGCCAGCAGCACTAGTGGGGGCGAGCAGTACTTC. Its translation is CASSTSGGEQYF.

The chain carries TRBV7-9 and TRBJ2-7; the match to TRBD2 covers 8 bases. V shed 5 bases and J 5 bases; nucleotides not matched to a gene: 5. The CDR3 totals 13 residues. Germline V gene lookup returns CDR1 SEHNR and CDR2 FQNEAQ (reference sequence). The CDR3: CASSPGGRDEQYF. The CDR3 region has the DNA TGTGCCAGCAGCCCGGGGGGGAGGGACGAGCAGTACTTC.

This chain joins TRBV18 and TRBJ2-5; possible D gene TRBD1, 5 bases. The germline V gene encodes CDR1 KGHSH and CDR2 LQKENI. This CDR3 contains 15 residues. The germline V and J ends were trimmed by 8 bases and 5 bases, with 21 bases remaining between them. The CDR3 reads CASAGSANPSETQYF. CDR3 sequence (DNA): TGTGCCAGCGCAGGGTCGGCGAACCCAAGCGAGACCCAGTACTTC. Supplemented by reference TRBV18 and TRBJ2-5, the full variable domain reads NAGVMQNPRHLVRRRGQEARLRCSPMKGHSHVYWYRQLPEEGLKFMVYLQKENIIDESGMPKERFSAEFPKEGPSILRIQQVVRGDSAAYFCASAGSANPSETQYFGPGTRLLVL.

V usage is TRBV27 and J usage is TRBJ2-7, with D possibly being TRBD2 (6 bases). Between the trimmed V and J ends, which lost 10 bases and 1 base, there was a span of 11 bases. There are 12 residues in the CDR3. Germline V gene lookup returns CDR1 MNHEY and CDR2 SMNVEV (reference sequence). The DNA of the CDR3 is TGTGCCATCGGCCGGGGGTCCTACGAGCAGTACTTC. It yields the protein CAIGRGSYEQYF.

The chain links TRBV19 to TRBJ2-1, with 8 bases matching TRBD2. The V and J ends lost 2 bases and 0 bases, in that order; junction bases with no gene match: 9. This CDR3 contains 18 residues. Germline values: CDR1 LNHDA, CDR2 SQIVND (reference sequence). CDR3 sequence (DNA): TGTGCCAGTAGTATAATGGGACTAGGTAGCAGCTCCTACAATGAGCAGTTCTTC. Encoded protein: CASSIMGLGSSSYNEQFF.

V and J are TRBV7-9 and TRBJ1-4; no clear D. The CDR3 has 12 residues. Germline-derived CDR1 and CDR2 are SEHNR and FQNEAQ (reference sequence). V lost 7 bases to trimming and J lost 7 bases, with 10 bases between them. The CDR3 nucleotides are TGTGCCAGCAATGGGGTTCTTGAAAAACTGTTTTTT. Translated, it gives CASNGVLEKLFF.

The chain has TRBV19 and TRBJ1-1, with 8 bases matching TRBD1. The germline V gene encodes CDR1 LNHDA and CDR2 SQIVND (reference sequence). This CDR3 is 12 amino acids long. Trimming took 11 bases from V and 4 from J; bases not matched to a gene: 6. The CDR3 nucleotides are TGTGCCTCGTCCAGGGGGCTCACTGAAGCTTTCTTT. Protein product: CASSRGLTEAFF.

The gene calls are TRBV21-1 and TRBJ2-7; the table assigns TRBD2, which was not confirmed against the DNA. TRBV21-1 is classified as a pseudogene. The CDR3 is 18 amino acids. CDR3 sequence reads: CASSKDGVRLGEGSEQYF. The CDR3 DNA is TGTGCCAGCAGCAAAGATGGGGTGAGACTAGGAGAGGGATCAGAGCAGTACTTC.

The chain is built from TRBV10-2 and TRBJ2-1; D is perhaps TRBD1 or TRBD2 (5 bases each). The CDR3 has 14 amino acids. V lost 8 bases, J lost 7 bases, and 18 bases lay in between. CDR1 is WSHSY, CDR2 SAAADI, per germline. CDR3 nucleotides: TGCGCCAGCCGCCCCGGGACGGCGTTTAATGAGCAGTTCTTC. Translation gives CASRPGTAFNEQFF.

The CDR3 region is CASSQAGAGAYGYTF. As DNA, the CDR3 is TGCGCCAGCAGCCAAGCGGGGGCAGGGGCCTATGGCTACACCTTC. V and J are TRBV4-1 and TRBJ1-2, with D maybe TRBD1 (6 bases). Between the trimmed V and J ends, which lost 1 base and 4 bases, there was a span of 13 bases. CDR1 and CDR2 (germline): MGHRA, YSYEKL. This CDR3 region has 15 residues.

The rearrangement joins TRBV7-9 to TRBJ2-7; D not certain. The CDR3 has 15 residues. Germline values: CDR1 SEHNR, CDR2 FQNEAQ (reference sequence). V was trimmed by 0 bases and J by 2 bases, leaving 11 bases between them. The CDR3 sequence is CASSLALGLTYEQYF. CDR3 DNA sequence: TGTGCCAGCAGCTTAGCGTTAGGTCTAACCTACGAGCAGTACTTC.

The CDR3 region has the DNA TGTGCCAGCAGCTCTACTAGCGAACTTCTCGAGGGGTCCTACAATGAGCAGTTCTTC. Translation gives CASSSTSELLEGSYNEQFF. This chain uses TRBV7-9 with TRBJ2-1; 7 positions match TRBD2. The germline CDR1 and CDR2 sequences are SEHNR and FQNEAQ (reference sequence). The CDR3 length is 19 residues. V lost 4 bases, J lost 1 base, and 16 bases stayed unmatched.

The rearrangement links TRBV7-9 to TRBJ1-1; D call uncertain. The length of the CDR3 is 12 residues. Trimming took 5 bases from V and 4 from J, leaving 8 bases between them. CDR1 is SEHNR and CDR2 is FQNEAQ in the germline V gene (reference sequence). In DNA form, the CDR3 reads TGTGCCAGCAGCGTCAGCCCCACTGAAGCTTTCTTT. This codes for CASSVSPTEAFF.

The chain has TRBV18 and TRBJ2-3; D possibly corresponds to TRBD2 (6 bases). Germline CDR1 is KGHSH and CDR2 is LQKENI. V lost 5 bases and J lost 1, with 7 bases in between. The CDR3 runs to 13 residues. CDR3 amino acids: CASSSSGTDTQYF. Here the CDR3 DNA reads TGTGCCAGCTCATCTAGCGGCACAGATACGCAGTATTTT.

V usage is TRBV9 and J usage is TRBJ2-5, with D tentatively TRBD1 (6 bases). The CDR3 runs 14 residues. V was trimmed by 1 base and J by 6 bases, leaving 13 bases between them. From germline, CDR1 is SGDLS and CDR2 YYNGEE. As DNA, the CDR3 is TGTGCCAGCAGCGTAACGGTTAGGGACAAGACCCAGTACTTC. This codes for CASSVTVRDKTQYF.

This clone has only a few counts. This chain links TRBV25-1 with TRBJ2-5, with D possibly TRBD1 on 6 matching bases. This CDR3 has 16 amino acids. Germline CDR1 and CDR2: MGHDK and SYGVNS. The ends were cut back, 6 bases at V and 5 bases at J, with 22 bases in the middle. The DNA of the CDR3 is TGTGCCAGCAGCCCTATTTTAGGCGTCCAGGGGGAGACCCAGTACTTC. Protein product: CASSPILGVQGETQYF.

The rearrangement joins TRBV19 to TRBJ2-7; 11 nucleotides agree with TRBD1. This CDR3 has 14 amino acids. V shed 9 bases and J 4 bases; nucleotides not matched to a gene: 8. CDR1 is LNHDA, CDR2 SQIVND, per germline (reference sequence). As DNA, the CDR3 is TGTGCCAGCCGGGGGACAGGGGGATTTTACGAGCAGTACTTC. As protein: CASRGTGGFYEQYF.

The rearrangement links TRBV10-3 to TRBJ2-1, with 7 bases aligning to TRBD2. The V and J ends lost 4 bases and 6 bases, in that order; junction bases with no gene match: 12. Germline V gene sequence: CDR1 ENHRY, CDR2 SYGVKD. The CDR3 is made up of 16 amino acids. CDR3 region: CAISVKSGIPSNEQFF. Here the CDR3 DNA reads TGTGCCATCAGTGTGAAAAGCGGGATCCCCTCCAATGAGCAGTTCTTC.

This clone is labeled as medium-sized. The chain links TRBV2 to TRBJ2-1; TRBD2 might be the D (5 bases). Germline V lookup: CDR1 SNHLY, CDR2 FYNNEI. CDR3 size: 15 residues. Trimming left V 3 bases short and J 3 bases short, with 12 bases between. CDR3 residues: CASSDPLGIYNEQFF. CDR3 nucleotide sequence: TGTGCCAGCAGTGATCCCCTCGGGATCTACAATGAGCAGTTCTTC.

This clone is labeled large (0.1 to 1%). The chain is built from TRBV9 and TRBJ2-7; TRBD1 matches at 7 bases. Germline V gene data show CDR1 as SGDLS and CDR2 as YYNGEE. This CDR3 region has 15 residues. V gave up 0 bases and J gave up 6 bases; unmatched junction bases: 9. Written as DNA, the CDR3 is TGTGCCAGCAGCGTAGCGACAGGGAGTAACGGCGAGCAGTACTTC. This gives the protein CASSVATGSNGEQYF.

The chain employs TRBV4-1 and TRBJ2-7, with 8 bases that match TRBD2. Germline assignment: CDR1 MGHRA and CDR2 YSYEKL. V lost 4 bases, J lost 2 bases, and 7 bases stayed unmatched. The CDR3 spans 15 residues. CDR3 nucleotide sequence: TGCGCCAGCAGCCTCGGGGGGGGGCGAACCTACGAGCAGTACTTC. It codes for CASSLGGGRTYEQYF.

J is TRBJ1-4 and V is TRBV6-5; D perhaps matches TRBD1 (5 bases). There are 14 residues in the CDR3. The ends were cut back, 4 bases at V and 7 bases at J, with 13 bases in the middle. Germline V gene lookup returns CDR1 MNHEY and CDR2 SVGAGI. The CDR3 region has the DNA TGTGCCAGCAGTTTGGGGCGACGGGGTGAAAAACTGTTTTTT. Translating gives CASSLGRRGEKLFF.

This clone counts as large (0.1 to 1%). V is TRBV7-6 and J is TRBJ2-6, with D uncertain. Trimming took 5 bases from V and 0 from J, leaving 8 bases between them. CDR1 SGHVS and CDR2 FNYEAQ come from the germline V gene. The CDR3 is 15 residues long. For the CDR3, the DNA is TGTGCCAGCAGCCCGATCTTCTCTGGGGCCAACGTCCTGACTTTC. As protein: CASSPIFSGANVLTF.

In its sample, this clone was seen once. V and J are TRBV6-5 and TRBJ2-1; no firm D call. Germline V lookup: CDR1 MNHEY, CDR2 SVGAGI. The CDR3 sequence is 14 residues long. With 0 bases removed from V and 6 bases from J, the gap between germline ends came to 9 bases. The CDR3 is CASSYSGMANEQFF. CDR3 sequence (DNA): TGTGCCAGCAGTTACTCGGGAATGGCCAATGAGCAGTTCTTC.

V and J are TRBV9 and TRBJ2-5; D tentatively fits TRBD1 or TRBD2 (6 bases each). The germline V and J ends were trimmed by 3 bases and 5 bases, with 11 bases remaining between them. CDR1 is SGDLS and CDR2 is YYNGEE in the germline V gene. This CDR3 is 13 amino acids long. This chain's CDR3 is CASSGGAHETQYF. CDR3 nucleotide sequence: TGTGCCAGCAGCGGGGGGGCCCATGAGACCCAGTACTTC.

This chain uses TRBV9 with TRBJ2-7; 7 bases map to TRBD1. The CDR3 is 12 residues long. Germline trimming cut 4 bases from V and 12 bases from J; bases unmatched to any gene: 10. Germline CDR1 and CDR2: SGDLS and YYNGEE. CDR3 coding DNA: TGTGCCAGCAGCCGTCCCCGGGACAGAATGTACTTC. Translating gives CASSRPRDRMYF.

The CDR3 region is CASSPRQGAHYNEQFF. CDR3 nucleotide sequence: TGTGCCAGCAGCCCGCGACAGGGGGCCCATTACAATGAGCAGTTCTTC. The genes are TRBV7-6 and TRBJ2-1; 10 bases are shared with TRBD1. Trimming at V came to 5 bases and at J to 4 bases, leaving 8 bases not matched to a gene. This CDR3 has 16 residues. Looked up from germline, CDR1 is SGHVS and CDR2 is FNYEAQ.

This chain links TRBV2 with TRBJ2-3; D unresolved. The CDR3 has 13 amino acids. CDR1 SNHLY and CDR2 FYNNEI come from the germline V gene. V gave up 3 bases and J gave up 1 base, with 5 bases separating them. This chain's CDR3 is CASSDLGTDTQYF. As DNA, the CDR3 is TGTGCCAGCAGTGATCTGGGCACAGATACGCAGTATTTT. The full variable domain, rest sourced from reference TRBV2 and TRBJ2-3, is EPEVTQTPSHQVTQMGQEVILRCVPISNHLYFYWYRQILGQKVEFLVSFYNNEISEKSEIFDDQFSVERPDGSNFTLKIRSTKLEDSAMYFCASSDLGTDTQYFGPGTRLTVL.

This chain joins TRBV7-9 and TRBJ2-7; D might be TRBD2 (5 bases). Trimming took 4 bases from V and 3 from J, leaving 10 bases between them. This CDR3 has 13 residues. Germline V gene data show CDR1 as SEHNR and CDR2 as FQNEAQ (reference sequence). In DNA form, the CDR3 reads TGTGCCAGCAGCTCACCTAGCAACTACGAGCAGTACTTC. Translating it yields CASSSPSNYEQYF.